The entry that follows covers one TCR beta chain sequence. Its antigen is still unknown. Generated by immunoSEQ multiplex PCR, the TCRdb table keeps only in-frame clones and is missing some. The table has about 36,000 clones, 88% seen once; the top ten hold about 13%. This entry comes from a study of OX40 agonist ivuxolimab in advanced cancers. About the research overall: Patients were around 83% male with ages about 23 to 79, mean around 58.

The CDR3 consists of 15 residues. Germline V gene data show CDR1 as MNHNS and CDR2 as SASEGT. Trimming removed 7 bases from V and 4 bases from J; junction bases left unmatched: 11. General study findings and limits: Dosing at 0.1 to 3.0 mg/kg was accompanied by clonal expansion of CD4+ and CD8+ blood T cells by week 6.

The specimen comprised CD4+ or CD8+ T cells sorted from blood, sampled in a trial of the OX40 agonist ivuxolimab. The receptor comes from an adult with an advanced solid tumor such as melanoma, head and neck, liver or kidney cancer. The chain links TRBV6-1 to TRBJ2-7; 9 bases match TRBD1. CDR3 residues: CASNREGQGWYEQYF. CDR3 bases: TGTGCCAGCAACAGAGAGGGACAGGGATGGTACGAGCAGTACTTC.